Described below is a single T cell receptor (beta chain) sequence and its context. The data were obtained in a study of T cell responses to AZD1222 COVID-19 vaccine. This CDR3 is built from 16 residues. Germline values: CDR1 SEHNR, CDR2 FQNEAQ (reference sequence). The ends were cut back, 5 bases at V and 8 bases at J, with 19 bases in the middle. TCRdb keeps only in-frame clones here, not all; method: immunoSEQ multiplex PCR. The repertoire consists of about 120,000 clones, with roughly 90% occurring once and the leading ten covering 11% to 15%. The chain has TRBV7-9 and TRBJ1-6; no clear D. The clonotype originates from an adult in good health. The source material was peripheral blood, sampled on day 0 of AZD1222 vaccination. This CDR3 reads CASSRASGQVDSPLHF. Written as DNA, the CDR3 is TGTGCCAGCAGCCGTGCTTCCGGGCAGGTAGATTCACCCCTCCACTTT.